The source of this T cell receptor (beta chain) is a study of blood T cell repertoires in COVID-19. Study-level information: There were acute and convalescent COVID-19 samples, and they came from the United States, Italy and Spain. From T cells, B-cell-depleted T cells, or PBMCs came the material, which was cDNA or gDNA.

As processed by the authors: Amplification with reference gene primers provided the estimates of nucleated cell counts. Measured with immunoSEQ multiplex PCR; TCRdb has only the in-frame clones, and not every one. V and J calls and clone size come straight from that table; D and trimming were deduced from the DNA. The sample has about 110,000 clones; 70% to 90% are singletons. This receptor was taken from a human donor in a cohort sampled during active COVID-19. Sequencing was carried out using peripheral blood.

The CDR3 sequence is CASSLSRTSGGTDTQYF. Here the CDR3 DNA reads TGTGCCAGCAGTTTATCGAGGACTAGCGGGGGCACAGATACGCAGTATTTT. This chain links TRBV27 with TRBJ2-3; 12 positions match TRBD2. This CDR3 spans 17 amino acids. J gave up 1 base and V 0 bases, and 2 bases lay outside the gene matches. The germline gives CDR1 MNHEY, CDR2 SMNVEV (reference sequence).